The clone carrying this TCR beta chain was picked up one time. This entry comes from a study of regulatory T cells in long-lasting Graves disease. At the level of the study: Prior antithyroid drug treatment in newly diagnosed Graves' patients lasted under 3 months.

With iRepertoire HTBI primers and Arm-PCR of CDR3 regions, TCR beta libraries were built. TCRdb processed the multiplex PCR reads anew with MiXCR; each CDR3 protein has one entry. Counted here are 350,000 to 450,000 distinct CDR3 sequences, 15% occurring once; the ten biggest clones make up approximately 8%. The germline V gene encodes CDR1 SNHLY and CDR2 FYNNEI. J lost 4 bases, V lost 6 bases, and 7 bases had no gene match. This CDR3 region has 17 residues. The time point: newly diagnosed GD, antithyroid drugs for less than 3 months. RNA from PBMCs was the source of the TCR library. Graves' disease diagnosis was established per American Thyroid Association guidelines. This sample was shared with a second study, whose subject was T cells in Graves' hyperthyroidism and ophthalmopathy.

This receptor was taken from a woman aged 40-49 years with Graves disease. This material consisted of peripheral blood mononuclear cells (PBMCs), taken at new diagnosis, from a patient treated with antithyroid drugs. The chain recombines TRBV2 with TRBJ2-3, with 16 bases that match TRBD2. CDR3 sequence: CASRGTSGRDFADTQYF. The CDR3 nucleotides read TGTGCCAGCAGGGGGACTAGCGGGAGGGATTTCGCAGATACGCAGTATTTT.